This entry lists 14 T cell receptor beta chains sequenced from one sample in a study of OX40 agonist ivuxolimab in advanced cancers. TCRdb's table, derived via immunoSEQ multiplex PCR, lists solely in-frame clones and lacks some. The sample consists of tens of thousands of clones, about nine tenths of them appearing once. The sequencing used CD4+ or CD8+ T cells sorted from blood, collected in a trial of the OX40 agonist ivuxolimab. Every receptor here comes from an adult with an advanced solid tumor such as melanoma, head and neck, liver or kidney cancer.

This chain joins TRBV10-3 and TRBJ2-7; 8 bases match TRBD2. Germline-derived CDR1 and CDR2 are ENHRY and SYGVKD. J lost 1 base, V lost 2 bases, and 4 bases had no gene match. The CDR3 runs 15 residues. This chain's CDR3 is CAISEVPSGSYEQYF. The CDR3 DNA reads TGTGCCATCAGTGAGGTTCCTAGCGGGTCCTACGAGCAGTACTTC.

DNA for the CDR3: TGTGCCAGCAGTTTGTTAGCGGGGAACTACAATGAGCAGTTCTTC. Its protein is CASSLLAGNYNEQFF. This chain joins TRBV6-5 and TRBJ2-1; 8 bases map to TRBD2. From germline, CDR1 is MNHEY and CDR2 SVGAGI. The CDR3 spans 15 residues. The V gene end was trimmed by 4 bases and the J gene end by 3 bases; junction bases not matched to a gene: 5.

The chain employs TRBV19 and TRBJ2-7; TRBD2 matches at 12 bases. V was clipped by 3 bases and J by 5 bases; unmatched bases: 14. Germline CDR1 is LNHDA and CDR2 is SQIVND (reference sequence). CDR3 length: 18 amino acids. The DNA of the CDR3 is TGTGCCAGTAGTATTTCGCTAGCGGGAGGGCCAGTTCTCCACGAGCAGTACTTC. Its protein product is CASSISLAGGPVLHEQYF.

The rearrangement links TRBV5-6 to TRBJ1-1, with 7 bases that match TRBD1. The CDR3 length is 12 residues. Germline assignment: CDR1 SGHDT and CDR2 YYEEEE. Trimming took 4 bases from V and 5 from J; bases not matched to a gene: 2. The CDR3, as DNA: TGTGCCAGCAGCCTGGGACAGACTGAAGCTTTCTTT. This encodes CASSLGQTEAFF.

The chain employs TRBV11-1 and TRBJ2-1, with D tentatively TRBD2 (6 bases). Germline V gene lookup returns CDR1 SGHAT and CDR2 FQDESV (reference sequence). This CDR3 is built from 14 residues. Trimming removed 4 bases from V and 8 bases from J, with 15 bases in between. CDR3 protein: CASSSLYGSYEQFF. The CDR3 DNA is TGTGCCAGCAGCTCCCTTTACGGGAGCTATGAGCAGTTCTTC.

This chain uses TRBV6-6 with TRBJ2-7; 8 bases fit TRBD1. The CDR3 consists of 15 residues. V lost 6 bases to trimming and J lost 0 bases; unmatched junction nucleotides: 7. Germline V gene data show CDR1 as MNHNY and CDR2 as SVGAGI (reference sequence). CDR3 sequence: CASSHRTGSSYEQYF. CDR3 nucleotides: TGTGCCAGCAGCCACCGGACAGGGAGCTCCTACGAGCAGTACTTC.

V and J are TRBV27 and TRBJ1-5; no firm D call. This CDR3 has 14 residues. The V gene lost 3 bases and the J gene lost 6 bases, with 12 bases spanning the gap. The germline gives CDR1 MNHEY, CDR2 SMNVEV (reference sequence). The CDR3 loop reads CASSFSAGRQPQHF. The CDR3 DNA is TGTGCCAGCAGTTTTTCGGCCGGTCGTCAGCCCCAGCATTTT.

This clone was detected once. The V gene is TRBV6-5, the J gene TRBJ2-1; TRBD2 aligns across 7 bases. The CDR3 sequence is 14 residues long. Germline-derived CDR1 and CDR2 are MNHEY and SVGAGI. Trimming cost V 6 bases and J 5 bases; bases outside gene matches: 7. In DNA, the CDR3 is TGTGCCAGCAGAACCGGCGGGAGCAACAATGAGCAGTTCTTC. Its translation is CASRTGGSNNEQFF.

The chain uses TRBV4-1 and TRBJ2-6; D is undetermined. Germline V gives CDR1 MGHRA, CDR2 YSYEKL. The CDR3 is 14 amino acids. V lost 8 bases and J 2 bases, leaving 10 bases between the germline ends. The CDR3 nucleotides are TGCGCCAGCCGCGACGGCCCTGGGGCCAACGTCCTGACTTTC. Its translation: CASRDGPGANVLTF.

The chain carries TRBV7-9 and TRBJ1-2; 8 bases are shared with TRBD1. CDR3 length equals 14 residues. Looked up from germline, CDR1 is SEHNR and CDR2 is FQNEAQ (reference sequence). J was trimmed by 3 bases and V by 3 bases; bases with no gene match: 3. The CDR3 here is CASSLTTGDYGYTF. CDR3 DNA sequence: TGTGCCAGCAGCTTGACGACAGGGGACTATGGCTACACCTTC.

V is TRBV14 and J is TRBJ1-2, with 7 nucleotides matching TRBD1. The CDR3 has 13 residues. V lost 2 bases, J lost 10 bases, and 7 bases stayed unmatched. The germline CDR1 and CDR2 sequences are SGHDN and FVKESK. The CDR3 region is CASSQFYRGNYTF. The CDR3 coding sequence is TGTGCCAGCAGCCAATTTTACAGGGGTAACTACACCTTC.

CDR3 in amino acids: CASSEGWRAEQETQYF. CDR3 nucleotide sequence: TGTGCCAGCAGTGAGGGTTGGCGGGCGGAACAAGAGACCCAGTACTTC. The J gene is TRBJ2-5, the V gene TRBV2, with D perhaps TRBD2 (5 bases). Trimming pared 3 bases from V and 2 bases from J, leaving 16 bases between. Germline CDR1 SNHLY, CDR2 FYNNEI. This CDR3 has 16 residues.

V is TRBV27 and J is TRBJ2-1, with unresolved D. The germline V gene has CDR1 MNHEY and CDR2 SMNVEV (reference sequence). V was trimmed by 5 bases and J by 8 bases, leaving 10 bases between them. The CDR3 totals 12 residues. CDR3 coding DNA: TGTGCCAGCAGTCGATCAGGTGATGAGCAGTTCTTC. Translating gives CASSRSGDEQFF.

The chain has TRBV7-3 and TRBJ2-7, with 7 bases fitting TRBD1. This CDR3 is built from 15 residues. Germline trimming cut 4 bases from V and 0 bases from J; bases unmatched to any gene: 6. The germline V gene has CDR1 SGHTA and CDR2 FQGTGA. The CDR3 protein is CASSSGAGGSYEQYF. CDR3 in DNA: TGTGCCAGCAGCTCTGGGGCAGGGGGCTCCTACGAGCAGTACTTC.